This T cell receptor beta chain was documented in a study of CD8 T cells in ankylosing spondylitis. General study points: Made up of roughly 8 highly homologous variants, a TCR beta motif appeared characteristic of ankylosing spondylitis blood. Disease-linked clones reportedly showed significant enrichment in matched ankylosing spondylitis synovial fluid. Clones linked to the disease showed a CD8+ phenotype. They occurred at relatively low frequencies in peripheral blood.

This clonotype has only a few counts. No antigen is known for it. In making TCR beta libraries, quantitative 5'-RACE with molecular barcodes was used. TCRdb itself ran the 5' RACE reads through MiXCR, one entry per CDR3 protein. The sample holds 100,000 or so distinct CDR3 sequences, about 25% seen once. With 4 bases clipped from V and 5 bases from J, the junction kept 9 bases outside the gene matches. Germline V gives CDR1 SQVTM, CDR2 ANQGSEA. The CDR3 totals 14 residues. This clonotype originated in a male donor with ankylosing spondylitis. The chain links TRBV29-1 to TRBJ2-3; TRBD2 matches at 7 bases. Sequencing used synovial fluid, either unsorted or a sorted T cell fraction (not recorded which). CDR3 sequence: CSVAEGGLGDTQYF. CDR3 nucleotide sequence: TGCAGCGTTGCGGAGGGAGGGTTAGGAGATACGCAGTATTTT.